Listed below are T cell receptor beta chains from one sample, sequenced in a study of T-cell reconstitution after alpha-beta-depleted transplantation in children. TCRdb reprocessed the PCR reads with MiXCR, giving one entry per CDR3 protein. The repertoire has hundreds of thousands of distinct CDR3 sequences, around a sixth of them found once; the top ten carry around two fifths. The sample in question was PBMCs, mostly from graft donor cells, obtained 360 days after TCRalphabeta/CD19-depleted stem cell transplant. All receptors come from a male patient aged 2-9 years who had a stem cell transplant for acute lymphoblastic leukemia, so the T cells may come from the graft donor. The CDR3 runs from the conserved cysteine through the conserved F or W. The D gene is left open where the match is weak. Only some rows state a clone size, as once, few, many or a class for expanded clones.

d_call j_call clone_size v_call cdr3_aa cdr3_nt
- TRBJ2-7 many TRBV6-5 CASSSLGHRSSYEQYF TGTGCCAGCAGTTCCCTAGGACATCGAAGCTCCTACGAGCAGTACTTC
TRBD2 TRBJ2-5 - TRBV27 CASTPLAGVETQYF TGTGCCAGCACCCCACTAGCGGGAGTGGAGACCCAGTACTTC
- TRBJ1-5 - TRBV4-2 CASSQFPWMNSNQPQHF TGTGCCAGCAGCCAATTTCCGTGGATGAATAGCAATCAGCCCCAGCATTTT
- TRBJ2-3 - TRBV5-1 CASSFGRITDTQYF TGCGCCAGCAGCTTCGGGCGGATCACAGATACGCAGTATTTT
- TRBJ2-2 few TRBV7-9 CASSLEGRTGELFF TGTGCCAGCAGCTTAGAAGGTCGGACCGGGGAGCTGTTTTTT
TRBD1 TRBJ2-1 - TRBV18 CASSLEVFGTGYYNEQFF TGTGCCAGCTCCCTAGAGGTTTTCGGGACAGGGTACTACAATGAGCAGTTCTTC
TRBD1 TRBJ2-7 - TRBV30 CASGGDRVFDEQYF TGTGCCTCCGGTGGGGACAGGGTATTCGACGAGCAGTACTTC
- TRBJ2-2 - TRBV6-4 CASSDSIGTGELFF TGTGCCAGCAGTGACTCAATAGGCACCGGGGAGCTGTTTTTT
TRBD1 TRBJ2-1 few TRBV20-1 CSARGSQGVSYNEQFF TGCAGTGCTAGAGGTTCCCAGGGGGTCTCGTACAATGAGCAGTTCTTC
TRBD2 TRBJ2-7 - TRBV11-2 CASSLGLRLAGGLSSYEQYF TGTGCCAGCAGCTTAGGGTTGCGACTAGCGGGGGGTCTCAGCTCCTACGAGCAGTACTTC
- TRBJ2-3 few TRBV7-3 CASSSLRDGITDTQYF TGTGCCAGCAGCTCCCTCAGAGACGGCATCACAGATACGCAGTATTTT
- TRBJ2-3 few TRBV7-9 CASSSRQKTGTDTQYF TGTGCCAGCAGCTCCCGACAAAAAACGGGCACAGATACGCAGTATTTT
TRBD1 TRBJ1-2 - TRBV28 CASSRTGTGGGYTF TGTGCCAGCAGCCGCACCGGGACAGGCGGAGGCTACACCTTC
- TRBJ1-4 - TRBV24-1 CATSGPSEKLFF TGTGCCACCAGTGGTCCGAGTGAAAAACTGTTTTTT
- TRBJ2-3 few TRBV19 CASSISAGADTQYF TGTGCCAGTAGTATTTCCGCGGGGGCGGATACGCAGTATTTT
- TRBJ2-2 few TRBV5-1 CASSLSVSGELFF TGCGCCAGCAGCCTGAGTGTCTCCGGGGAGCTGTTTTTT
- TRBJ2-5 - TRBV5-8 CASSLGQGSETQYF TGTGCCAGCAGCTTGGGTCAGGGCTCGGAGACCCAGTACTTC
TRBD2 TRBJ2-2 few TRBV7-6 CASSRRGLAATGELFF TGTGCCAGCAGCAGGCGAGGACTAGCGGCCACCGGGGAGCTGTTTTTT
TRBD2 TRBJ2-7 many TRBV5-1 CASSLQLAGGGLEQYF TGCGCCAGCAGCTTACAACTAGCGGGGGGCGGTCTCGAGCAGTACTTC
TRBD1 TRBJ2-1 - TRBV28 CASSLPPGQGYNEQFF TGTGCCAGCAGTTTACCCCCGGGACAGGGGTACAATGAGCAGTTCTTC
- TRBJ2-1 - TRBV7-9 CASSFGRTGGNEQFF TGTGCCAGCAGCTTCGGGAGGACAGGAGGTAATGAGCAGTTCTTC
- TRBJ2-7 - TRBV7-8 CASSLEGGSEQYF TGTGCCAGCAGCTTAGAAGGGGGTTCCGAGCAGTACTTC
- TRBJ2-5 few TRBV7-9 CASGRETQGVRRETQYF TGTGCCAGCGGGCGGGAGACCCAGGGGGTCCGGCGAGAGACCCAGTACTTC
- TRBJ2-7 - TRBV30 CAWSDGDNFRATQYF TGTGCCTGGAGTGATGGGGATAATTTCCGGGCGACGCAGTACTTC
- TRBJ2-3 once TRBV2 CASTPLARGDTQYF TGTGCCAGCACTCCCCTGGCCCGGGGGGATACGCAGTATTTT
- TRBJ2-5 many TRBV7-9 CASSPSGKETQYF TGTGCCAGCAGCCCATCGGGGAAAGAGACCCAGTACTTC
- TRBJ1-5 - TRBV5-5 CASSQLGMSNQPQHF TGTGCCAGCAGTCAACTGGGGATGAGCAATCAGCCCCAGCATTTT
- TRBJ2-3 - TRBV20-1 CSARSGQDVSTDTQYF TGCAGTGCTAGATCGGGGCAGGACGTTAGCACAGATACGCAGTATTTT
TRBD1 TRBJ2-1 few TRBV5-1 CASSFSGTGWNYNEQFF TGCGCCAGCAGCTTTTCCGGGACAGGGTGGAACTACAATGAGCAGTTCTTC
TRBD1 TRBJ1-1 few TRBV7-2 CASSLRTGGNTEAFF TGTGCCAGCAGCCTCAGGACAGGGGGGAACACTGAAGCTTTCTTT
- TRBJ1-2 few TRBV9 CASSPPAGVGYGYTF TGTGCCAGCAGCCCCCCGGCGGGCGTGGGATATGGCTACACCTTC
TRBD1 TRBJ1-1 - TRBV5-1 CASSLGQGTNTEAFF TGCGCCAGCAGCCTGGGACAGGGGACGAACACTGAAGCTTTCTTT
- TRBJ1-1 - TRBV5-1 CASSLPVTGSREAFF TGCGCCAGCAGCTTACCCGTGACAGGCTCGAGGGAGGCTTTCTTT
- TRBJ2-7 - TRBV29-1 CSVLVHEQYF TGCAGCGTTTTGGTCCACGAGCAGTACTTC
- TRBJ2-1 few TRBV15 CATSTGDGSSYNEQFF TGTGCCACCAGCACAGGGGACGGGAGCTCCTACAATGAGCAGTTCTTC
- TRBJ2-1 few TRBV20-1 CSATGDSYNEQFF TGCAGTGCCACGGGCGACTCCTACAATGAGCAGTTCTTC
TRBD2 TRBJ2-3 few TRBV6-2/TRBV6-3 CASKWSGGPRDTQYF TGTGCCAGCAAGTGGAGCGGGGGGCCGAGGGATACGCAGTATTTT
- TRBJ2-1 - TRBV20-1 CSARAIWGAAAEQFF TGCAGTGCTAGAGCAATCTGGGGGGCGGCCGCTGAGCAGTTCTTC
TRBD2 TRBJ2-1 - TRBV12-3/TRBV12-4 CASSRRGLAGDYNEQFF TGTGCCAGCAGCCGCCGCGGACTAGCGGGGGATTACAATGAGCAGTTCTTC
- TRBJ1-5 - TRBV20-1 CSARKETYSNQPQHF TGCAGTGCTAGAAAGGAAACCTATAGCAATCAGCCCCAGCATTTT
TRBD2 TRBJ2-3 - TRBV12-3/TRBV12-4 CASTISGGSTDTQYF TGTGCCAGCACCATAAGCGGGGGAAGCACAGATACGCAGTATTTT
- TRBJ2-2 - TRBV29-1 CSVVYRGTGELFF TGCAGCGTTGTGTACCGGGGCACCGGGGAGCTGTTTTTT
- TRBJ2-2 - TRBV25-1 CASAVLGGGAAGELFF TGTGCCAGCGCAGTATTGGGAGGGGGCGCCGCCGGGGAGCTGTTTTTT
- TRBJ2-5 - TRBV5-1 CASSLDFVGQSETQYF TGCGCCAGCAGCTTGGATTTCGTAGGACAATCAGAGACCCAGTACTTC
- TRBJ1-1 few TRBV29-1 CSVKTLNTEAFF TGCAGCGTTAAAACTCTGAACACTGAAGCTTTCTTT
- TRBJ2-2 - TRBV4-3 CASSQEGRGLGAGELFF TGCGCCAGCAGCCAAGAAGGGAGGGGGCTAGGCGCCGGGGAGCTGTTTTTT
- TRBJ1-5 - TRBV27 CARGAGAGQPQHF TGTGCCAGGGGGGCGGGGGCAGGTCAGCCCCAGCATTTT
- TRBJ2-3 - TRBV11-2 CASSLHGRGLSTDTQYF TGTGCCAGCAGCTTACACGGCAGGGGCTTAAGCACAGATACGCAGTATTTT
- TRBJ2-7 once TRBV21-1 CASSILGGGTGHSYEQYF TGTGCCAGCAGCATACTAGGGGGGGGGACAGGCCACTCCTACGAGCAGTACTTC
TRBD2 TRBJ2-1 few TRBV4-3 CASSQALAGASSYNEQFF TGCGCCAGCAGCCAAGCACTAGCGGGGGCGAGCTCCTACAATGAGCAGTTCTTC
TRBD1 TRBJ2-3 - TRBV24-1 CATGTGIDTQYF TGTGCCACGGGGACAGGGATAGATACGCAGTATTTT
TRBD1 TRBJ1-1 few TRBV10-3 CAISVGPGQGPGTFF TGTGCCATCAGCGTGGGCCCGGGACAGGGACCCGGGACTTTCTTT
- TRBJ2-3 few TRBV2 CAGSGRGAFTDTQYF TGTGCCGGTTCGGGCCGAGGGGCCTTCACAGATACGCAGTATTTT